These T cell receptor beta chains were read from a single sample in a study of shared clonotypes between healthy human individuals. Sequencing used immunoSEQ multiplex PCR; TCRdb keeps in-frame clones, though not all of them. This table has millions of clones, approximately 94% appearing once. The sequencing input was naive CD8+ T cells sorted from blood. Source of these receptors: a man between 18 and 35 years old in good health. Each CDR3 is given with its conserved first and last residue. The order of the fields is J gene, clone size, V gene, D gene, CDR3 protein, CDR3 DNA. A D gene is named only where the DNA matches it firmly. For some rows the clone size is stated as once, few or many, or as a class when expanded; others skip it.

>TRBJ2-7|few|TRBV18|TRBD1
CASSPYRGYEQYF
TGTGCCAGCTCACCCTACAGGGGATACGAGCAGTACTTC
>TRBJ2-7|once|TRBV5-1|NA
CASSYQGAHEQYF
TGCGCCAGCAGCTACCAGGGCGCCCACGAGCAGTACTTC
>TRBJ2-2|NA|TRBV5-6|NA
CASSLERSGAGVGELFF
TGTGCCAGCAGCTTGGAGAGGTCGGGGGCTGGGGTCGGGGAGCTGTTTTTT
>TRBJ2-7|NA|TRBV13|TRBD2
CASSLSGLGNYEQYF
TGTGCCAGCAGCTTATCGGGACTAGGGAACTACGAGCAGTACTTC
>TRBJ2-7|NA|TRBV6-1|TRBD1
CASSLGQGYEQYF
TGTGCCAGCAGCCTCGGACAGGGGTACGAGCAGTACTTC
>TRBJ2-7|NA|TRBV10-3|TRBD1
CAISGQGAYEQYF
TGTGCCATCAGTGGTCAGGGGGCTTACGAGCAGTACTTC
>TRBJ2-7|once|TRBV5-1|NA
CASSFGDSYEQYF
TGCGCCAGCAGCTTCGGTGACTCCTACGAGCAGTACTTC
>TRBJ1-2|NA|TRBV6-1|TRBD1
CASSDPQGVAYGYTF
TGTGCCAGCAGCGATCCCCAGGGGGTGGCCTATGGCTACACCTTC
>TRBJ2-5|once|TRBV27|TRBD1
CASSPGTVGSLYF
TGTGCCAGCAGCCCCGGGACAGTAGGATCCCTCTACTTC
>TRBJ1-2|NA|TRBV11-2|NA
CASSLAENSNYGYTF
TGTGCCAGCAGCCTGGCCGAGAACTCGAACTATGGCTACACCTTC
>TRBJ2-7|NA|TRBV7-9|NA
CASSLDLARYSSYEQYF
TGTGCCAGCAGCTTAGATTTAGCGAGGTATAGCTCCTACGAGCAGTACTTC
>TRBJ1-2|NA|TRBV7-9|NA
CASSHPLEQYGYTF
TGTGCCAGCAGCCACCCCCTGGAGCAATATGGCTACACCTTC
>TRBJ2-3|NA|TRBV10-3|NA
CAISDGGITDTQYF
TGTGCCATCAGTGATGGAGGGATAACAGATACGCAGTATTTT
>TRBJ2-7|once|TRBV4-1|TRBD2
CASSQGSTSVGNEQYF
TGCGCCAGCAGCCAAGGATCAACTAGCGTGGGGAACGAGCAGTACTTC
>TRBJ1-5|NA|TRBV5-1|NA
CASSLAVGQPQHF
TGCGCCAGCAGCTTGGCCGTAGGTCAGCCCCAGCATTTT
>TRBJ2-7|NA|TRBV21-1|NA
CASSKDGSASYEQYF
TGTGCCAGCAGCAAAGACGGGAGTGCGTCTTACGAGCAGTACTTC
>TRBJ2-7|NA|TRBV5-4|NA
CASSPGAGADYEQYF
TGTGCCAGCAGCCCGGGAGCTGGAGCCGACTACGAGCAGTACTTC
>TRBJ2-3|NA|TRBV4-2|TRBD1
CASSAGGSTDTQYF
TGTGCCAGCAGCGCAGGGGGTTCCACAGATACGCAGTATTTT
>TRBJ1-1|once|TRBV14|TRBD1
CASSDTDQRDRVNTEAFF
TGTGCCAGCAGCGACACAGACCAGCGGGACAGGGTGAACACTGAAGCTTTCTTT
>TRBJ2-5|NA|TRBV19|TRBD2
CASSITGTSAQETQYF
TGTGCCAGTAGTATTACCGGGACTAGCGCCCAAGAGACCCAGTACTTC
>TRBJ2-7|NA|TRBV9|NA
CASSRDGALHEQYF
TGTGCCAGCAGCCGGGACGGAGCTCTCCACGAGCAGTACTTC
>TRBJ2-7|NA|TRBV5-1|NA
CASSFVTPTYEQYF
TGCGCCAGCAGCTTTGTCACTCCAACCTACGAGCAGTACTTC
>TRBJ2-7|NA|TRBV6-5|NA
CASSPLTGAYYEQYF
TGTGCCAGCAGTCCTCTGACAGGAGCCTACTACGAGCAGTACTTC
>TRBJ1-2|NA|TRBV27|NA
CASSFRASYGYTF
TGTGCCAGCAGTTTCCGGGCCTCCTATGGCTACACCTTC
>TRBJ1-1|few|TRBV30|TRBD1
CAWSPWDRGTEAFF
TGTGCCTGGAGTCCATGGGACAGGGGAACTGAAGCTTTCTTT
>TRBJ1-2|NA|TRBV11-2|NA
CASSLAPNYGYTF
TGTGCCAGCAGCTTAGCGCCCAACTATGGCTACACCTTC
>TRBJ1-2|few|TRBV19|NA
CASSRQQEVYGYTF
TGTGCCAGTAGTAGACAACAGGAAGTCTATGGCTACACCTTC
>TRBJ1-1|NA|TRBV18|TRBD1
CASSPIQGGNTEAFF
TGTGCCAGCTCACCAATACAGGGGGGAAACACTGAAGCTTTCTTT
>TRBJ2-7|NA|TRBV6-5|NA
CASGLGGSYEQYF
TGTGCCAGCGGGTTGGGGGGATCCTACGAGCAGTACTTC
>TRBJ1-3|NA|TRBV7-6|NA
CASSWTLEGDTSGNTIYF
TGTGCCAGCAGCTGGACGTTAGAGGGCGATACATCTGGAAACACCATATATTTT
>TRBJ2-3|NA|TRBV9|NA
CASSPLRVGAQYF
TGTGCCAGCAGCCCCCTCAGGGTTGGGGCGCAGTATTTT
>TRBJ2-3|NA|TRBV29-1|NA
CSVRESTDTQYF
TGCAGCGTCCGGGAGAGCACAGATACGCAGTATTTT
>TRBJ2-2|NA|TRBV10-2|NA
CASSDRYSLNTGELFF
TGCGCCAGCAGTGATAGGTACTCCTTAAACACCGGGGAGCTGTTTTTT
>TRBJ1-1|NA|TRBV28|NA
CASSFVGNTEAFF
TGTGCCAGCAGTTTTGTAGGGAACACTGAAGCTTTCTTT
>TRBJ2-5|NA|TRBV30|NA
CAWSPGETQYF
TGTGCCTGGAGTCCGGGAGAGACCCAGTACTTC
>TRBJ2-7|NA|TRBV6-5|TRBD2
CASSYRTSGSYEQYF
TGTGCCAGCAGTTACCGGACTAGCGGGAGCTACGAGCAGTACTTC
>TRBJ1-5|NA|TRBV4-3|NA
CASSQDLGQGREYSNQPQHF
TGCGCCAGCAGCCAGGACCTCGGCCAGGGCAGAGAGTATAGCAATCAGCCCCAGCATTTT
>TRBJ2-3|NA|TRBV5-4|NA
CASTGPRDTQYF
TGTGCCAGCACCGGTCCAAGAGATACGCAGTATTTT
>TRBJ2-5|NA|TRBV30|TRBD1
CAWSVVETGVETQYF
TGTGCCTGGAGTGTAGTCGAGACAGGGGTCGAGACCCAGTACTTC
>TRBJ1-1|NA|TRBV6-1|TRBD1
CASSESRTGLTEAFF
TGTGCCAGCAGTGAATCCCGGACAGGACTAACTGAAGCTTTCTTT
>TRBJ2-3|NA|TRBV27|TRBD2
CATRLAGTDTQYF
TGTGCCACTAGACTAGCAGGCACAGATACGCAGTATTTT
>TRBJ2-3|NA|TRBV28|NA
CASSPTQITDTQYF
TGTGCCAGCAGTCCGACACAGATCACAGATACGCAGTATTTT
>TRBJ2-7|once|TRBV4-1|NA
CASSQAVEASSYEQYF
TGCGCCAGCAGCCAAGCTGTTGAGGCGAGCTCCTACGAGCAGTACTTC
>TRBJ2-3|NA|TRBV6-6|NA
CASIPGAADTQYF
TGTGCCAGCATCCCGGGAGCCGCAGATACGCAGTATTTT
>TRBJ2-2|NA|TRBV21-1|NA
CASSKGLAGEGNTGELFF
TGTGCCAGCAGCAAGGGACTAGCGGGAGAAGGAAACACCGGGGAGCTGTTTTTT
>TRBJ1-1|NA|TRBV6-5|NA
CASIGTAAFF
TGTGCCAGCATTGGTACGGCTGCTTTCTTT
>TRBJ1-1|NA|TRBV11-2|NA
CASSPMNGEAFF
TGTGCCAGCAGCCCAATGAACGGTGAAGCTTTCTTT
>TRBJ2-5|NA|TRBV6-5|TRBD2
CASSYGGGQETQYF
TGTGCCAGCAGTTACGGGGGGGGACAAGAGACCCAGTACTTC